The entry that follows covers one TCR beta chain sequence. Its target is unknown. Only in-frame clones appear in the TCRdb table, and some are missing; sequencing was by immunoSEQ multiplex PCR. The sample shows about 120,000 clones, 88% of them seen only once. These data are taken from a study of cytomegalovirus exposure and HLA in healthy donors. Overall study context: The roughly 130 validation repertoires used the same platform as the approximately 700 first-cohort repertoires, a later analysis reported. The study's findings and limits: Rarity marked most TCR sequences, yet some public TCRs occurred in many donors. Subsequent analysis of the roughly 120 validation repertoires found a tendency for first-cohort TCR clusters to co-occur.

V was cut by 1 base and J by 4 bases, with 13 bases left in between. Per the germline V gene, CDR1 is GTSNPN and CDR2 is SVGIG (reference sequence). The CDR3 spans 15 residues. The sample consisted of PBMCs. This chain connects TRBV30 to TRBJ1-4; D remains unclear. The clonotype originates from a woman under 30 in good health and CMV-seropositive. The CDR3 DNA reads TGTGCCTGGAGTGCTGCGGGAGGCTATAATGAAAAACTGTTTTTT. Translated, it gives CAWSAAGGYNEKLFF.